Included here is one T cell receptor beta chain sequence, with context. The data originate from a study of T-cell reconstitution after alpha-beta-depleted transplantation in children. There are 14 residues in the CDR3. CDR1 is SQVTM and CDR2 is ANQGSEA in the germline V gene. Unmatched junction bases numbered 10, after V lost 6 bases and J lost 6 bases. Preparation of the TCRbeta library used unique molecular identifiers. TCRdb ran MiXCR on the PCR reads and lists one entry per CDR3 protein. This table holds about 590,000 distinct CDR3 sequences, 10% to 15% found once. This specimen consisted of PBMCs, mostly from graft donor cells, obtained 360 days after TCRalphabeta/CD19-depleted stem cell transplant. The chain carries TRBV29-1 and TRBJ2-1; 8 bases map to TRBD2. The clonotype originates from a male patient younger than 18 who had a stem cell transplant for acute myeloid leukemia, so the T cells may come from the graft donor. CDR3 in amino acids: CSVPLAEAGNEQFF. CDR3 sequence (DNA): TGCAGCGTCCCACTAGCGGAGGCGGGCAATGAGCAGTTCTTC.